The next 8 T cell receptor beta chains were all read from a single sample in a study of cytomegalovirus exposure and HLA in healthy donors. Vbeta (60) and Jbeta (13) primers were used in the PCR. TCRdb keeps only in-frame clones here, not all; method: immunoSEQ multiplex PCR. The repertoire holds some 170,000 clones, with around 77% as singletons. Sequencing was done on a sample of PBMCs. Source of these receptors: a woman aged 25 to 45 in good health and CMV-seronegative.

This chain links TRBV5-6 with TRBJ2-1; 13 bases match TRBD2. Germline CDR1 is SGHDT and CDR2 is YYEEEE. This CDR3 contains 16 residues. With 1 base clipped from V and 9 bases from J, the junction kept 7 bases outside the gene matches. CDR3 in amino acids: CASSLLLAGGPGEQFF. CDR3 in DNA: TGTGCCAGCAGCTTGTTACTAGCGGGAGGGCCGGGTGAGCAGTTCTTC.

CDR3 sequence (DNA): TGTGCCAGCAGGGAGGACGGAGAGAACTATGGCTACACCTTC. Protein product: CASREDGENYGYTF. The gene calls are TRBV25-1 and TRBJ1-2; D uncertain. V was trimmed by 6 bases and J by 2 bases, leaving 13 bases between them. The CDR3 is 14 amino acids. Germline values: CDR1 MGHDK, CDR2 SYGVNS.

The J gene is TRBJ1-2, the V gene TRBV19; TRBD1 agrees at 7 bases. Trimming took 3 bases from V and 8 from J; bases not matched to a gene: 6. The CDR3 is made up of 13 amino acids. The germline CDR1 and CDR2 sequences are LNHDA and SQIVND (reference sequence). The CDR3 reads CASSITGVIGYTF. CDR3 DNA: TGTGCCAGTAGTATTACAGGGGTTATCGGCTACACCTTC.

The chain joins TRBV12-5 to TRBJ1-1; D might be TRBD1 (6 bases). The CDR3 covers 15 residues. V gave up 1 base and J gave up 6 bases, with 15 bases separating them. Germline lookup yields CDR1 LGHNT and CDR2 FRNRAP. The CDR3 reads CASGLGTDRSAEAFF. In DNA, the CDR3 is TGTGCTAGTGGTTTGGGGACTGACAGGAGCGCTGAAGCTTTCTTT.

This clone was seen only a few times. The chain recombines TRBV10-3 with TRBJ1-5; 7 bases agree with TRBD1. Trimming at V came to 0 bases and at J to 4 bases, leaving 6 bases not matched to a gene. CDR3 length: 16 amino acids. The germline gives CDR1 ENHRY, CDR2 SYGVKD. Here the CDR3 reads CAISESAAGGNQPQHF. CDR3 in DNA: TGTGCCATCAGTGAGTCTGCGGCAGGGGGTAATCAGCCCCAGCATTTT.

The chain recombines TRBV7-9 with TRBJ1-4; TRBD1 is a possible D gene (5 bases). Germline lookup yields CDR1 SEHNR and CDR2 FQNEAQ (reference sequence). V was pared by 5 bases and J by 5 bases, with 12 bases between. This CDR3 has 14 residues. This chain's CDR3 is CASSRDRGNEKLFF. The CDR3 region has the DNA TGTGCCAGCAGCCGGGACCGGGGGAATGAAAAACTGTTTTTT.

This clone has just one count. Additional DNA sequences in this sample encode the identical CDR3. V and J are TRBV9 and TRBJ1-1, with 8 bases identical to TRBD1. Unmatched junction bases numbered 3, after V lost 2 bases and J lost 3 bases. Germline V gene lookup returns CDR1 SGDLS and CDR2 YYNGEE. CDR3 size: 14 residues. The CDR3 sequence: CASSVGQGHTEAFF. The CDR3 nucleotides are TGTGCCAGCAGCGTCGGACAGGGTCACACTGAAGCTTTCTTT.

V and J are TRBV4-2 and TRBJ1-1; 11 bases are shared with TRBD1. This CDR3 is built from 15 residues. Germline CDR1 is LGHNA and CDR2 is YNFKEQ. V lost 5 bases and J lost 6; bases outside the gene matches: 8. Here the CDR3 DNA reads TGTGCCAGCAGCGCTGGACAGGGGGCAGCGGCTGAAGCTTTCTTT. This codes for CASSAGQGAAAEAFF.